The clone carrying this T cell receptor beta chain was seen at least ten times. Antigen: not known. The data were obtained in a study of neurological immune-mediated disorders. Findings and caveats of the study: HTLV-1-associated myelopathy had the most TCR clonal expansion, whereas multiple sclerosis had the least (lower than in healthy controls). Private repertoires in all groups were suggested, as expanded clones shared no CDR3 amino acid sequences across subjects.

Each CDR3 protein is one row after TCRdb ran MiXCR on the 5' RACE reads. The sample yields tens of thousands of distinct CDR3 sequences, approximately 10% seen once. The CDR3 is 15 residues long. V lost 6 bases to trimming and J lost 5 bases; unmatched junction nucleotides: 11. Germline V CDR1 and CDR2: MDHEN, SYDVKM. Unsorted libraries came from 2 million PBMCs stored at -80 °C. The origin of this receptor is a man in his 70s with HTLV-1-associated myelopathy (HAM/TSP). J is TRBJ2-5 and V is TRBV28, with TRBD2 matching 8 bases. What was sequenced was PBMCs. This chain's CDR3 is CASRFPGGAGETQYF. The CDR3, as DNA: TGTGCCAGCAGGTTCCCGGGAGGGGCGGGCGAGACCCAGTACTTC. Full variable domain (outside the CDR3, taken from reference TRBV28 and TRBJ2-5): DVKVTQSSRYLVKRTGEKVFLECVQDMDHENMFWYRQDPGLGLRLIYFSYDVKMKEKGDIPEGYSVSREKKERFSLILESASTNQTSMYLCASRFPGGAGETQYFGPGTRLLVL.